This T cell receptor beta chain was recovered during a study of blood T cell repertoires in COVID-19. Whole-study context: The origin of the acute and convalescent COVID-19 samples was the United States, Italy and Spain.

Sequenced by immunoSEQ multiplex PCR; TCRdb stores in-frame clones only, minus some. The table lists under 350,000 clones, approximately 90% of them singletons. The CDR3 loop spans 14 amino acids. This chain connects TRBV21-1 to TRBJ1-2. TRBV21-1 constitutes a pseudogene. The receptor's source is a man in his forties with acute or convalescent COVID-19. Material for sequencing was peripheral blood. The CDR3 loop is CASSPGGGNYGYTF. In DNA form, the CDR3 reads TGTGCCAGCAGTCCCGGGGGGGGGAACTATGGCTACACCTTC.